This T cell receptor (beta chain) was recorded in a study of cytomegalovirus exposure and HLA in healthy donors. Primers for the PCR totalled 60 Vbeta and 13 Jbeta. Using immunoSEQ multiplex PCR, the repertoire was profiled, and TCRdb retains in-frame clones only, with some absent. The table has around 170,000 clones, approximately 85% seen once. This sequence was found in a young woman in good health and CMV-seronegative. The sequenced sample was PBMCs.

The CDR3 loop is CASSPRQSNQPQHF. For the CDR3, the DNA is TGTGCCAGCTCACCTCGACAGAGCAATCAGCCCCAGCATTTT. The chain recombines TRBV18 with TRBJ1-5, with D maybe TRBD1 (5 bases). V was cut by 3 bases and J by 1 base, with 7 bases left in between. This CDR3 is built from 14 residues. Germline values: CDR1 KGHSH, CDR2 LQKENI. The variable domain in full, completed from reference TRBV18 and TRBJ1-5, reads NAGVMQNPRHLVRRRGQEARLRCSPMKGHSHVYWYRQLPEEGLKFMVYLQKENIIDESGMPKERFSAEFPKEGPSILRIQQVVRGDSAAYFCASSPRQSNQPQHFGDGTRLSIL.